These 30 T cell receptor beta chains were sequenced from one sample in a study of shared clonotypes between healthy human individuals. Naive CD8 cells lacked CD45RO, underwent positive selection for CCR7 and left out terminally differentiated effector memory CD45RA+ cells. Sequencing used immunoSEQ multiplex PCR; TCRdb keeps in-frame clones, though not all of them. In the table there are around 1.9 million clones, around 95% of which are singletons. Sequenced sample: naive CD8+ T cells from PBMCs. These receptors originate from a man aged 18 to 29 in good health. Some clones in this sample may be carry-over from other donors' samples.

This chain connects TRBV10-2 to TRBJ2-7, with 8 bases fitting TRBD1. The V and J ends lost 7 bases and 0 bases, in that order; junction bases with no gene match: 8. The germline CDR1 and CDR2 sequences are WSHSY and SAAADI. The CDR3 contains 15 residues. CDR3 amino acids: CASNVQGASSYEQYF. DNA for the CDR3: TGCGCCAGCAACGTTCAGGGGGCTAGCTCCTACGAGCAGTACTTC.

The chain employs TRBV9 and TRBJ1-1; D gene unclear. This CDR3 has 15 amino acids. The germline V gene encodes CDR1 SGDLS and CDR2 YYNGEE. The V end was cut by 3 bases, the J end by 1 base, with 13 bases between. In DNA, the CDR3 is TGTGCCAGCAGCGCCCCCCTCGGGTCGAACACTGAAGCTTTCTTT. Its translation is CASSAPLGSNTEAFF.

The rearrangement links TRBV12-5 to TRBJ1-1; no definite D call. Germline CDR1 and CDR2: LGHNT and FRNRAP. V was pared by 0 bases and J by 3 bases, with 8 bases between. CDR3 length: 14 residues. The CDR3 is CASGLVGQDTEAFF. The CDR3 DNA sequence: TGTGCTAGTGGTTTGGTAGGGCAGGACACTGAAGCTTTCTTT.

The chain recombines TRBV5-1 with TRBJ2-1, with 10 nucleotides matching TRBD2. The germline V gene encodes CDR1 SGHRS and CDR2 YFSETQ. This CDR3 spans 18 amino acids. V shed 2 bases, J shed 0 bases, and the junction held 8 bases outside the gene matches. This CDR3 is CASSLYPSGGGSYNEQFF. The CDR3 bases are TGCGCCAGCAGCTTATACCCTAGCGGGGGAGGCTCCTACAATGAGCAGTTCTTC.

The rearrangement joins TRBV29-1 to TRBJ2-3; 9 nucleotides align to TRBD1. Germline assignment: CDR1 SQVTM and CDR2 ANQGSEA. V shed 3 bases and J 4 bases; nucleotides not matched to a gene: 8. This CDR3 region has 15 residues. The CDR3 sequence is CSVDHRDRVSDTQYF. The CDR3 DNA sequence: TGCAGCGTTGATCACCGGGACAGGGTATCAGATACGCAGTATTTT.

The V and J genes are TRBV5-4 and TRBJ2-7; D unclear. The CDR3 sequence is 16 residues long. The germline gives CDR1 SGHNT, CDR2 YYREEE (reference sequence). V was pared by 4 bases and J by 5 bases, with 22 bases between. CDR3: CASSRKWLGLTNEQYF. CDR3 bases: TGTGCCAGCAGCAGAAAATGGCTGGGCTTAACCAACGAGCAGTACTTC.

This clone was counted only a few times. The CDR3 protein is CASSLRQSNTEAFF. The CDR3 nucleotides are TGTGCCAGCAGTTTAAGGCAATCGAACACTGAAGCTTTCTTT. The chain recombines TRBV27 with TRBJ1-1; D gene ambiguous. The germline V and J ends were trimmed by 2 bases and 1 base, with 8 bases remaining between them. CDR3 length: 14 residues. Germline V gene lookup returns CDR1 MNHEY and CDR2 SMNVEV (reference sequence).

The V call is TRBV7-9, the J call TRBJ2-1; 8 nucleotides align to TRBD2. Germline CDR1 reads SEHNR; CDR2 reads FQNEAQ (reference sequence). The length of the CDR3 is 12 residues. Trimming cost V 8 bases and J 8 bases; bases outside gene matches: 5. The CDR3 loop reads CASRTGRDEQFF. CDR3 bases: TGTGCCAGCCGGACCGGGAGGGATGAGCAGTTCTTC.

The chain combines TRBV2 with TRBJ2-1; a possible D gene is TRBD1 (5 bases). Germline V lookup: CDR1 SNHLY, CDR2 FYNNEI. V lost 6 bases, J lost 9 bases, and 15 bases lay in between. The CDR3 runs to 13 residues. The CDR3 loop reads CASRDIRNSEQFF. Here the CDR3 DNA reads TGTGCCAGCAGGGACATACGGAATAGTGAGCAGTTCTTC. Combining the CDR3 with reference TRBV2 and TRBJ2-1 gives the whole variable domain EPEVTQTPSHQVTQMGQEVILRCVPISNHLYFYWYRQILGQKVEFLVSFYNNEISEKSEIFDDQFSVERPDGSNFTLKIRSTKLEDSAMYFCASRDIRNSEQFFGPGTRLTVL.

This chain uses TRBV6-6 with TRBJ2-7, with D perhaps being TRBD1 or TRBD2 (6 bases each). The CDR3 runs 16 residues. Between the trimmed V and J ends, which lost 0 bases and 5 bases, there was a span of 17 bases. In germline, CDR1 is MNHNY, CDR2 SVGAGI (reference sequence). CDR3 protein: CASSYSEGEEADEQYF. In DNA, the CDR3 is TGTGCCAGCAGTTACTCCGAGGGGGAGGAAGCGGACGAGCAGTACTTC.

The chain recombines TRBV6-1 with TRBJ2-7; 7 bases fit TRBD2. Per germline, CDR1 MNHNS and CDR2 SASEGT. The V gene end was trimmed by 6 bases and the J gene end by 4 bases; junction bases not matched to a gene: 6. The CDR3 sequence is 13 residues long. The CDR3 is CASRGSGFYEQYF. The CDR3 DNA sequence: TGTGCCAGCAGGGGTAGCGGGTTTTACGAGCAGTACTTC.

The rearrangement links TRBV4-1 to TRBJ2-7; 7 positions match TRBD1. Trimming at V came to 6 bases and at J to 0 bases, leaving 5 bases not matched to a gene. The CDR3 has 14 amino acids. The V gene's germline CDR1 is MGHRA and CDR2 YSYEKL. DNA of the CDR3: TGCGCCAGCAGTATGACAGGGAACTCCTACGAGCAGTACTTC. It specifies CASSMTGNSYEQYF.

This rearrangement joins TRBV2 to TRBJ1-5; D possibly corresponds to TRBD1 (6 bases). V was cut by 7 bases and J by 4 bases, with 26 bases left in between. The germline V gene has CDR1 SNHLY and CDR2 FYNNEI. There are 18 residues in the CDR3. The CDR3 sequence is CASTQDRAFTYPNQPQHF. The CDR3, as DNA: TGTGCCAGCACCCAGGACAGAGCGTTTACTTACCCGAATCAGCCCCAGCATTTT.

The CDR3 DNA reads as TGTGCCAGCAGTTTATCGGCGCTTGCCTACAATGAGCAGTTCTTC. This translates into CASSLSALAYNEQFF. The chain couples TRBV27 to TRBJ2-1; D ambiguous. Between the trimmed V and J ends, which lost 0 bases and 2 bases, there was a span of 8 bases. The germline V gene encodes CDR1 MNHEY and CDR2 SMNVEV (reference sequence). The CDR3 contains 15 residues.

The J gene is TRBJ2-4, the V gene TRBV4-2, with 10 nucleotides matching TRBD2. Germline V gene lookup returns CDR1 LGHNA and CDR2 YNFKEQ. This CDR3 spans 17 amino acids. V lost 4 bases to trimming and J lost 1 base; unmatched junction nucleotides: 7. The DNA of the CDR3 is TGTGCCAGCAGCCCTCCGCTAGCGGGAGTGGCCAAAAACATTCAGTACTTC. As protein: CASSPPLAGVAKNIQYF.

This chain's CDR3 is CASSHNYRPYGYTF. CDR3 DNA: TGTGCCAGCAGCCACAACTATAGACCTTATGGCTACACCTTC. This chain joins TRBV28 and TRBJ1-2; D call uncertain. This CDR3 region has 14 residues. Germline CDR1 reads MDHEN; CDR2 reads SYDVKM. Between the trimmed V and J ends, which lost 6 bases and 5 bases, there was a span of 16 bases.

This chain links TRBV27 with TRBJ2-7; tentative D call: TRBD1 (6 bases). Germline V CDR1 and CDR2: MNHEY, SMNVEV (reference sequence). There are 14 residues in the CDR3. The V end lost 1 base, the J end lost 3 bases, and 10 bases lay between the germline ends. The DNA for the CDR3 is TGTGCCAGCAGTTTATTTGGACAGCGCTACGAGCAGTACTTC. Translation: CASSLFGQRYEQYF.

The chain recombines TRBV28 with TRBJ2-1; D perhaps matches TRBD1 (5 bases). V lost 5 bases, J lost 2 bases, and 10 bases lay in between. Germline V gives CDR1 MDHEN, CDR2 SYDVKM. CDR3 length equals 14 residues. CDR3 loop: CASSAQGAYNEQFF. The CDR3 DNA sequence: TGTGCCAGCAGTGCTCAGGGTGCCTACAATGAGCAGTTCTTC.

CDR3 loop: CASSPKIGGFNEQFF. The CDR3, as DNA: TGCGCCAGCAGCCCGAAGATTGGGGGATTTAATGAGCAGTTCTTC. The chain employs TRBV4-3 and TRBJ2-1; perhaps D is TRBD1 or TRBD2 (5 bases each). The CDR3 is made up of 15 amino acids. Trimming shortened V by 4 bases and J by 7 bases, and 17 bases separated the two germline ends. The germline V gene has CDR1 LGHNA and CDR2 YSLEER.

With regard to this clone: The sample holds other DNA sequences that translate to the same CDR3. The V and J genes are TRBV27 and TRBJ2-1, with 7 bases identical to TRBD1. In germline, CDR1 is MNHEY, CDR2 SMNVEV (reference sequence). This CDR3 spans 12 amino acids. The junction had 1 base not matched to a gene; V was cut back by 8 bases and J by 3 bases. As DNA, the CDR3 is TGTGCCAGCGGGACAGTCTACAATGAGCAGTTCTTC. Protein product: CASGTVYNEQFF.

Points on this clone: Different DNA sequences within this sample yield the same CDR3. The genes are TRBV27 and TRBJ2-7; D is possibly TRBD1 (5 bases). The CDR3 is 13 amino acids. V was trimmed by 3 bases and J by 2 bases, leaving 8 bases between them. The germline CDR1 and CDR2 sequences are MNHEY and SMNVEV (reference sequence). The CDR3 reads CASSLGQTYEQYF. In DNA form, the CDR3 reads TGTGCCAGCAGTTTGGGGCAAACCTACGAGCAGTACTTC.

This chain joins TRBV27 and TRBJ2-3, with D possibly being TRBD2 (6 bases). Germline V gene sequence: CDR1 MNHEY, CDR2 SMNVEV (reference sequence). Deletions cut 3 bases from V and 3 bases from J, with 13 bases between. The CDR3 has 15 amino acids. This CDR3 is CASSLLPRETDTQYF. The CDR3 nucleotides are TGTGCCAGCAGTTTGCTGCCTCGGGAGACAGATACGCAGTATTTT.

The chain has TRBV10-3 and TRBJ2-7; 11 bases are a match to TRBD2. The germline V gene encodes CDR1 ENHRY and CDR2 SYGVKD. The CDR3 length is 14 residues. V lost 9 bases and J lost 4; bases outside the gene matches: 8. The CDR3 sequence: CAMAGLAGGYEQYF. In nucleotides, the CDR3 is TGTGCCATGGCTGGGCTAGCGGGAGGTTACGAGCAGTACTTC.

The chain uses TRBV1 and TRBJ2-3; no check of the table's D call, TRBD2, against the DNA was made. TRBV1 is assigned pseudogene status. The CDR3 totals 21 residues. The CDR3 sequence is CTSSQDLPGETSGKSTDTQYF. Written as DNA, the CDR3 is TGCACCAGCAGCCAAGATTTGCCGGGAGAGACTAGCGGGAAATCAACAGATACGCAGTATTTT.

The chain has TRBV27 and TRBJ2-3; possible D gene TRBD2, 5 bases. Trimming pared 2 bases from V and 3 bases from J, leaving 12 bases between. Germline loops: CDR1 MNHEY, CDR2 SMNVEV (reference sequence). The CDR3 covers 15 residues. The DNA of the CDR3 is TGTGCCAGCAGTTTAGGTTCGGGGTGGACAGATACGCAGTATTTT. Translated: CASSLGSGWTDTQYF.

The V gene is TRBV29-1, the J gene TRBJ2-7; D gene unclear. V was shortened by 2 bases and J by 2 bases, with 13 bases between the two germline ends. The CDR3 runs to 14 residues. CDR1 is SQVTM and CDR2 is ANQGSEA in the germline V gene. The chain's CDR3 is CSVETETLTYEQYF. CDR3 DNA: TGCAGCGTTGAAACGGAGACACTGACCTACGAGCAGTACTTC.

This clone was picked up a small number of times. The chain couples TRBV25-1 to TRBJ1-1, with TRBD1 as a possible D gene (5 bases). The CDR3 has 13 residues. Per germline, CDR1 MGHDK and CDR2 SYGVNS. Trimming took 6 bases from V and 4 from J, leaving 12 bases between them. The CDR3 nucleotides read TGTGCCAGCAGCTATCAGGGAGGCACTGAAGCTTTCTTT. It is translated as CASSYQGGTEAFF. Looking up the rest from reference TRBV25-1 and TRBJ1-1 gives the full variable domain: EADIYQTPRYLVIGTGKKITLECSQTMGHDKMYWYQQDPGMELHLIHYSYGVNSTEKGDLSSESTVSRIRTEHFPLTLESARPSHTSQYLCASSYQGGTEAFFGQGTRLTVV.

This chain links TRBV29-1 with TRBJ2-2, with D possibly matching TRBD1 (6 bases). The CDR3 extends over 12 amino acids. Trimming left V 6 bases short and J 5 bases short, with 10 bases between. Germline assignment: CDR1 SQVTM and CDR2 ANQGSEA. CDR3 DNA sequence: TGCAGCGTCCTTACAGGGACCGGGGAGCTGTTTTTT. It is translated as CSVLTGTGELFF.

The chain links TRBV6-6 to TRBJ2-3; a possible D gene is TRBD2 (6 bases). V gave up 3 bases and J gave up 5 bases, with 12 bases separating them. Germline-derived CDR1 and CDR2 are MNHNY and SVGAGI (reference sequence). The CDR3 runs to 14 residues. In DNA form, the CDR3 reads TGTGCCAGCAGTTATATGCGAGCGGGAGATACGCAGTATTTT. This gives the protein CASSYMRAGDTQYF.

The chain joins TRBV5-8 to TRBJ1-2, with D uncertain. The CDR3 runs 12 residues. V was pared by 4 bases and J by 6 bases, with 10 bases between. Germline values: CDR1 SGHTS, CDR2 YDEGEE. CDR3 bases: TGTGCCAGCAGCGAGGGCGCAAATGGCTACACCTTC. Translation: CASSEGANGYTF.